The 9 T cell receptor beta chains reported below all come from one sample, sequenced in a study of radiotherapy plus CTLA-4 blockade in lung cancer. Profiled with immunoSEQ multiplex PCR; TCRdb holds only in-frame clones, not every one. The sample shows 20,000 to 25,000 clones, about three quarters of them seen only once. Source: peripheral blood, taken from a patient treated with radiotherapy plus ipilimumab. These receptors came from a human donor with non-small cell lung cancer who had stable disease on radiotherapy plus ipilimumab.

In its sample, this clone was seen once. The chain joins TRBV19 to TRBJ2-6; 13 bases match TRBD2. Germline loops: CDR1 LNHDA, CDR2 SQIVND (reference sequence). Trimming removed 1 base from V and 4 bases from J; junction bases left unmatched: 7. The CDR3 has 19 residues. This chain's CDR3 is CASSIGRLAGGSGANVLTF. CDR3 sequence (DNA): TGTGCCAGTAGTATAGGAAGACTAGCGGGAGGTTCAGGGGCCAACGTCCTGACTTTC.

This clone was seen more than once but under ten times. This chain connects TRBV19 to TRBJ1-1, with D tentatively TRBD1 (6 bases). V dropped 9 bases and J dropped 1 base, with 21 bases sitting between them. This CDR3 comprises 16 residues. CDR1 LNHDA and CDR2 SQIVND come from the germline V gene (reference sequence). CDR3 residues: CASQNGGPKGNTEAFF. The CDR3 DNA reads as TGTGCCAGCCAAAACGGGGGGCCTAAGGGGAACACTGAAGCTTTCTTT.

The chain joins TRBV2 to TRBJ1-1; no firm D call. The germline V and J ends were trimmed by 6 bases and 4 bases, with 15 bases remaining between them. CDR3 length: 14 residues. Germline V gene sequence: CDR1 SNHLY, CDR2 FYNNEI. The CDR3 here is CASSATQLGTEAFF. In nucleotides, the CDR3 is TGTGCCAGCAGCGCGACACAACTAGGCACTGAAGCTTTCTTT.

The chain joins TRBV27 to TRBJ2-7, with 7 bases aligning to TRBD2. With 8 bases clipped from V and 0 bases from J, the junction kept 10 bases outside the gene matches. Germline V gene sequence: CDR1 MNHEY, CDR2 SMNVEV (reference sequence). CDR3 length equals 15 residues. The CDR3: CASGAVAGLSYEQYF. The CDR3 DNA follows: TGTGCCAGCGGGGCCGTAGCGGGTCTCTCCTACGAGCAGTACTTC.

The chain couples TRBV7-9 to TRBJ2-3, with TRBD1 matching over 9 bases. CDR1 is SEHNR, CDR2 FQNEAQ, per germline (reference sequence). V lost 5 bases and J lost 9; bases outside the gene matches: 12. The CDR3 has 15 residues. This chain's CDR3 is CASSRGQGQTGTQYF. CDR3 DNA sequence: TGTGCCAGCAGCCGAGGACAGGGGCAAACCGGGACGCAGTATTTT.

The count of this clone is one. This sequence joins TRBV2 and TRBJ2-5; 7 bases are shared with TRBD1. This CDR3 has 11 amino acids. The V segment lost 10 bases and the J segment 3 bases; nucleotides outside the gene matches: 2. Germline assignment: CDR1 SNHLY and CDR2 FYNNEI. The CDR3 spells CAKGQEETQYF. DNA for the CDR3: TGTGCCAAAGGACAGGAAGAGACCCAGTACTTC.

The V call is TRBV19, the J call TRBJ1-2; weak D call: TRBD1 (6 bases). This CDR3 spans 14 amino acids. Looked up from germline, CDR1 is LNHDA and CDR2 is SQIVND (reference sequence). Trimming cost V 1 base and J 8 bases, with 14 bases left between them. CDR3 sequence reads: CASSIARGDRGYTF. The CDR3, as DNA: TGTGCCAGTAGTATAGCCAGGGGAGATCGCGGCTACACCTTC.

V gene TRBV19 combines with J gene TRBJ2-1; 10 nucleotides match TRBD2. CDR3 length equals 14 residues. V was clipped by 5 bases and J by 3 bases; unmatched bases: 1. Germline CDR1 and CDR2: LNHDA and SQIVND (reference sequence). CDR3 protein: CASSGLADYNEQFF. The CDR3 DNA reads as TGTGCCAGTAGTGGACTAGCGGACTACAATGAGCAGTTCTTC.

This clone appeared a few times. The J gene is TRBJ2-1, the V gene TRBV28; D is possibly TRBD1 (5 bases). In germline, CDR1 is MDHEN, CDR2 SYDVKM. Between the trimmed V and J ends, which lost 7 bases and 7 bases, there was a span of 14 bases. The CDR3 extends over 13 amino acids. The CDR3 reads CASTLQGMNEQFF. The CDR3 coding sequence is TGTGCCAGCACTTTGCAGGGAATGAATGAGCAGTTCTTC.